This T cell receptor (beta chain) was identified during a study of regulatory T cells in long-lasting Graves disease. Documented time point: newly diagnosed GD, antithyroid drugs for less than 3 months. PBMC-extracted RNA yielded the TCR library. This clonotype was picked up many times. The authors built TCR beta libraries using iRepertoire HTBI primers and Arm-PCR of CDR3 regions. TCRdb processed the multiplex PCR reads anew with MiXCR; each CDR3 protein has one entry. The data show 370,000 or so distinct CDR3 sequences, about 16% seen once. These same data were also listed under a study on T cells in Graves' hyperthyroidism and ophthalmopathy.

This sequence originates from a woman aged 18-29 years with Graves disease. The sample in question was peripheral blood mononuclear cells (PBMCs), obtained at new diagnosis, from a patient treated with antithyroid drugs.

The CDR3 sequence: CASSISRVSGANVLTF. The CDR3, as DNA: TGTGCCAGCAGTATCAGTAGGGTATCTGGGGCCAACGTCCTGACTTTC. The J gene is TRBJ2-6, the V gene TRBV28; no definite D call. CDR3 length: 16 residues. Germline V gene data show CDR1 as MDHEN and CDR2 as SYDVKM. With 5 bases removed from V and 1 base from J, the gap between germline ends came to 12 bases.